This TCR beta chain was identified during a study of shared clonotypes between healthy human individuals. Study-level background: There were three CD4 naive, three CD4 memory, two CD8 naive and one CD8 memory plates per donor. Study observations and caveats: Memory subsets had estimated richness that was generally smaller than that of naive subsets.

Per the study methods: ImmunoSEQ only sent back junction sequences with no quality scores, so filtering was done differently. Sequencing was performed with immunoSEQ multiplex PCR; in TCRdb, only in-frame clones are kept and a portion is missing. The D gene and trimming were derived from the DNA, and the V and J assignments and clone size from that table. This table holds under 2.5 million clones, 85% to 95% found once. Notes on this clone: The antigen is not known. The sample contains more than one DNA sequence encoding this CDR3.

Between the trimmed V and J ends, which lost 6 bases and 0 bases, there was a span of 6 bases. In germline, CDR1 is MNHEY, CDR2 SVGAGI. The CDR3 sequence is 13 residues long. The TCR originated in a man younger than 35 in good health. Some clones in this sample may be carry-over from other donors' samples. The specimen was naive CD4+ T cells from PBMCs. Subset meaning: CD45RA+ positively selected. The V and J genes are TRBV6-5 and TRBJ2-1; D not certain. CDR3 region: CASSPDSYNEQFF. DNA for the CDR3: TGTGCCAGCAGCCCCGACTCCTACAATGAGCAGTTCTTC.